The 9 T cell receptor beta chains below were found in one sample sequenced in a study of graft-versus-host responses after intestinal transplantation. Sequencing used immunoSEQ multiplex PCR; TCRdb keeps in-frame clones, though not all of them. The sample lists over 45,000 clones, over 85% occurring once. This sample comprised PBMCs, obtained 26 days after transplant. The receptors come from a human patient who received an intestinal transplant, so some T cells may come from the graft donor.

The V and J genes are TRBV27 and TRBJ2-7; 7 bases align to TRBD1. With V trimmed by 5 bases and J by 2 bases, 18 bases remained unmatched. Germline CDR1 is MNHEY and CDR2 is SMNVEV (reference sequence). The CDR3 has 18 residues. The CDR3, as DNA: TGTGCCAGCAGTCCAACCGGACAGGCACCGAGCTTGGCCTACGAGCAGTACGTC. This sequence encodes CASSPTGQAPSLAYEQYV.

This chain joins TRBV5-6 and TRBJ1-5, with TRBD1 as a possible D gene (5 bases). From germline, CDR1 is SGHDT and CDR2 YYEEEE. The CDR3 contains 15 residues. Deletions cut 3 bases from V and 0 bases from J, with 10 bases between. The CDR3: CASSWGGYSNQPQHF. CDR3 DNA sequence: TGTGCCAGCAGCTGGGGGGGTTATAGCAATCAGCCCCAGCATTTT.

The chain joins TRBV28 to TRBJ1-5; 7 positions match TRBD1. This CDR3 region has 17 residues. Germline loops: CDR1 MDHEN, CDR2 SYDVKM. V gave up 5 bases and J gave up 0 bases; unmatched junction bases: 10. The CDR3 region is CASSPLLGGYSNQPQHF. CDR3 sequence (DNA): TGTGCCAGCAGTCCGTTATTAGGGGGCTATAGCAATCAGCCCCAGCATTTT.

V gene TRBV7-8 combines with J gene TRBJ1-5, with D possibly TRBD1 on 6 matching bases. Trimming stripped 5 bases from V and 0 bases from J, with 26 bases between. The CDR3 consists of 20 residues. Germline CDR1 reads SGHVS; CDR2 reads FQNEAQ. CDR3 DNA: TGTGCCAGCAGCCTGAGCGAGATTGGACAGACTCCCGATAGCAATCAGCCCCAGCATTTT. It specifies CASSLSEIGQTPDSNQPQHF.

The chain has TRBV27 and TRBJ2-3; TRBD2 agrees at 7 bases. From germline, CDR1 is MNHEY and CDR2 SMNVEV (reference sequence). The CDR3 loop spans 16 amino acids. After removal of 2 bases from V and 4 bases from J, the junction contained 9 bases not matched to a gene. CDR3 DNA: TGTGCCAGCAGTTTAGGAACGGGAGGAGCCGCAGATACGCAGTATTTT. It specifies CASSLGTGGAADTQYF.

The rearrangement uses TRBV27 and TRBJ2-7; 7 bases map to TRBD1. V lost 5 bases, J lost 5 bases, and 3 bases stayed unmatched. Germline lookup yields CDR1 MNHEY and CDR2 SMNVEV (reference sequence). There are 12 residues in the CDR3. The CDR3: CASSLTGNEQYF. DNA for the CDR3: TGTGCCAGCAGTCTGACAGGGAACGAGCAGTACTTC.

The chain links TRBV5-6 to TRBJ1-1, with D possibly matching TRBD1 (5 bases). Between the trimmed V and J ends, which lost 2 bases and 3 bases, there was a span of 17 bases. Germline V gene data show CDR1 as SGHDT and CDR2 as YYEEEE. The CDR3 length is 16 residues. The CDR3 DNA is TGTGCCAGCAGCTTCTACAGGCGGGGAAGGGACACTGAAGCTTTCTTT. It yields the protein CASSFYRRGRDTEAFF.

The V and J genes are TRBV27 and TRBJ1-5, with 8 bases matching TRBD1. Germline V gene sequence: CDR1 MNHEY, CDR2 SMNVEV (reference sequence). The J segment lost 5 bases and the V segment lost 1 base, leaving 16 bases of the junction unmatched. This CDR3 has 19 amino acids. The CDR3 loop reads CASSLLRTGRNPGDQPQHF. In DNA, the CDR3 is TGTGCCAGCAGTTTATTGCGGACAGGGAGGAATCCGGGGGATCAGCCCCAGCATTTT.

This clone was picked up a small number of times. V is TRBV5-1 and J is TRBJ2-3; D uncertain. The CDR3 has 12 residues. Germline loops: CDR1 SGHRS, CDR2 YFSETQ. V was trimmed by 2 bases and J by 5 bases, leaving 6 bases between them. CDR3 in DNA: TGCGCCAGCAGCTTTAATTTAGATACGCAGTATTTT. This encodes CASSFNLDTQYF.